These 5 T cell receptor beta chains came from one sample sequenced in a study of blood T cell repertoires in COVID-19 (dated by TCRdb to 2018 to 2021). The method behind the library was the immunoSEQ multiplex PCR assay. TCRdb carries this immuneACCESS record with in-frame sequences only. Its versions omit some clonotypes, under half of them owing to an unresolved V gene in the studies checked, with the rest unexplained. The sample records about 350,000 clones, approximately 86% of which are singletons. The ten largest clonotypes hold roughly 7.2% of the sample. Material for sequencing was peripheral blood. The source is a woman in her fifties or sixties with COVID-19, enrolled during active disease.

This chain links TRBV4-1 with TRBJ1-4; 9 positions agree with TRBD1. CDR1 is MGHRA and CDR2 is YSYEKL in the germline V gene. J gave up 7 bases and V 5 bases, and 11 bases lay outside the gene matches. The CDR3 consists of 16 residues. CDR3 sequence reads: CASSLDRGVYGEKLFF. The DNA of the CDR3 is TGCGCCAGCAGCTTGGACAGGGGAGTGTATGGTGAAAAACTGTTTTTT.

This clone showed up just a few times. The chain has TRBV12-3 or TRBV12-4 and TRBJ2-7, with D possibly matching TRBD2 (6 bases). The CDR3 sequence is 12 residues long. Between the trimmed V and J ends, which lost 1 base and 5 bases, there was a span of 6 bases. The CDR3 loop is CASSLGGDEQYF. The CDR3 region has the DNA TGTGCCAGCAGTTTAGGGGGGGACGAGCAGTACTTC.

The CDR3 nucleotides are TGTGCCAGCAGCTCGGGACAGTCTAACATGAACACTGAAGCTTTCTTT. Amino acids: CASSSGQSNMNTEAFF. This chain connects TRBV12-1 to TRBJ1-1; the table names TRBD1, a call not compared with the DNA. TRBV12-1 is tagged as a pseudogene. This CDR3 spans 16 amino acids.

V usage is TRBV30 and J usage is TRBJ1-2; perhaps TRBD1 as D (5 bases). The CDR3 is 12 amino acids. The V gene lost 0 bases and the J gene lost 7 bases, with 9 bases spanning the gap. Germline values: CDR1 GTSNPN, CDR2 SVGIG (reference sequence). DNA of the CDR3: TGTGCCTGGAGTGTAAGGAGGGGTGGCTACACCTTC. It codes for CAWSVRRGGYTF.

The gene calls are TRBV6-5 and TRBJ2-7; 7 nucleotides line up with TRBD2. V shed 5 bases, J shed 2 bases, and the junction held 3 bases outside the gene matches. This CDR3 has 13 residues. Germline CDR1 reads MNHEY; CDR2 reads SVGAGI. CDR3 sequence reads: CASSPGTTYEQYF. The CDR3 nucleotides read TGTGCCAGCAGTCCCGGGACTACCTACGAGCAGTACTTC.